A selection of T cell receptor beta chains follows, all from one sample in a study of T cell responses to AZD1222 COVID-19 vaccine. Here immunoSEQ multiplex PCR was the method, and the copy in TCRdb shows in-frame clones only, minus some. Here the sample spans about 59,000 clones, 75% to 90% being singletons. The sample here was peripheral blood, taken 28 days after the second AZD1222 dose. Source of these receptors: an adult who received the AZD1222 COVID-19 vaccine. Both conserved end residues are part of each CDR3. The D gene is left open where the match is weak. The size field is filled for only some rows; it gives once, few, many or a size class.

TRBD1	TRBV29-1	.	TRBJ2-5	TGCAGCGTTGGGGGGACAGTTGGAGAGACCCAGTACTTC	CSVGGTVGETQYF
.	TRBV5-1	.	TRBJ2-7	TGCGCCAGCAGCTTGGCCGGAAACTACGAGCAGTACTTC	CASSLAGNYEQYF
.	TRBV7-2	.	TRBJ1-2	TGTGCCAGCAGCTTAGACTATTCTGCAGATACCTATGGCTACACCTTC	CASSLDYSADTYGYTF
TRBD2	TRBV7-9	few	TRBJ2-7	TGTGCCAGCAGCTTAGTCCCTAGCGGGGACTACGAGCAGTACTTC	CASSLVPSGDYEQYF
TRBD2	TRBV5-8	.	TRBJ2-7	TGTGCCAGCAGCTTGTTCACTAGCGGGAAGTACGAGCAGTACTTC	CASSLFTSGKYEQYF
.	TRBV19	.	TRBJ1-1	TGTGCCAGTAGTATCAGGGGCAGGGGCACTGAAGCTTTCTTT	CASSIRGRGTEAFF
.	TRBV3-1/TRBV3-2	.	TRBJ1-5	TGTGCCAGCAGCCAAGAGCGGCGTCAGCCCCAGCATTTT	CASSQERRQPQHF
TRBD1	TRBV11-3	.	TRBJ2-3	TGTGCCAGCAGCTTAGGACAGGGGCGGTCAGATACGCAGTATTTT	CASSLGQGRSDTQYF
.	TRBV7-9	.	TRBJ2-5	TGTGCCAGCAGCTTAGCAGGCGCGGCAGAGACCCAGTACTTC	CASSLAGAAETQYF
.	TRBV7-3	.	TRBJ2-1	TGTGCCAGCAGCTTAGGACGGTACAATGAGCAGTTCTTC	CASSLGRYNEQFF
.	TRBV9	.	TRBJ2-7	TGTGCCAGCAGCGCCCTAGGGCTCCCCTACGAGCAGTACTTC	CASSALGLPYEQYF
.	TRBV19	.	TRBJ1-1	TGTGCCAGTAGTATGACGAGGGCGAACACTGAAGCTTTCTTT	CASSMTRANTEAFF
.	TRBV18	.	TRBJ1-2	TGTGCCAGCTCACCAAGTCGGCAGGGAACCTATGGCTACACCTTC	CASSPSRQGTYGYTF
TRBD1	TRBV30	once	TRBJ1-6	TGTGCCTGGAGTGGAACAGGGGTCGGTTCACCCCTCCACTTT	CAWSGTGVGSPLHF
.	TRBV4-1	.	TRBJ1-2	TGCGCCAGCAGCCACGCTTTCGGGACAACTAACTATGGCTACACCTTC	CASSHAFGTTNYGYTF
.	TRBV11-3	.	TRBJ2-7	TGTGCCAGCAGCTTTAGTGAGTCCTACGAGCAGTACTTC	CASSFSESYEQYF
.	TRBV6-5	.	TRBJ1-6	TGTGCCAGCAAGGAGGACAACAGGCTAAATTCACCCCTCCACTTT	CASKEDNRLNSPLHF
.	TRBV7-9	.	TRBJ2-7	TGTGCCAGCAGCCTCACAGCGTGGGACGAGCAGTACTTC	CASSLTAWDEQYF
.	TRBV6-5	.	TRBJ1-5	TGTGCCAGCAGTTCTCGACAAGGCAATCAGCCCCAGCATTTT	CASSSRQGNQPQHF
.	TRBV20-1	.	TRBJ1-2	TGCAGTGCTAGTACCGGTCAGCATAGAGGCTACACCTTC	CSASTGQHRGYTF
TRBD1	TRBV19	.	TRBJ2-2	TGTGCCAGTGAGGGACAGGTCATGAACACCGGGGAGCTGTTTTTT	CASEGQVMNTGELFF
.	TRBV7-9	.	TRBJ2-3	TGTGCCAGCAGCCCCCTGGGAACAGATACGCAGTATTTT	CASSPLGTDTQYF
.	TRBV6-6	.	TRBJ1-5	TGTGCCAGCAGTTACGGCGATGATAATGGCAATCAGCCCCAGCATTTT	CASSYGDDNGNQPQHF
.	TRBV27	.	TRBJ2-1	TGTGCCAGCAAGTTTTCGCTCTACAATGAGCAGTTCTTC	CASKFSLYNEQFF
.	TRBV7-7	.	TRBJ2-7	TGTGCCAGCAGCCCCTCGGTGGGGGATACCCACGAGCAGTACTTC	CASSPSVGDTHEQYF
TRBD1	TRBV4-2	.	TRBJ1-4	TGTGCCAGCAGCCAAGATCAAGGGACAGGGTTCGAAAAACTGTTTTTT	CASSQDQGTGFEKLFF
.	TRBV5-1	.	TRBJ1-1	TGCGCCAGCAGCTTAAGGAGGGGGAGCACTGAAGCTTTCTTT	CASSLRRGSTEAFF
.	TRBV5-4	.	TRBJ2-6	TGTGCCAGCAGCTCACTGGCTACTGGGGCCAACGTCCTGACTTTC	CASSSLATGANVLTF
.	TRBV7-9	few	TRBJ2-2	TGTGCCAGCAGCGTCCAGGGTAGTACCGGGGAGCTGTTTTTT	CASSVQGSTGELFF
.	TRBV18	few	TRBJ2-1	TGTGCCAGCGCACTTGGGACACGGAGGAATGAGCAGTTCTTC	CASALGTRRNEQFF
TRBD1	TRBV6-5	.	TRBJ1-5	TGTGCCAGCACCCCGGGACAGCATAGCAATCAGCCCCAGCATTTT	CASTPGQHSNQPQHF
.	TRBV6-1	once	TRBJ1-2	TGTGCCAGCAGTGATTTTGGTGGGACTAACTATGGCTACACCTTC	CASSDFGGTNYGYTF
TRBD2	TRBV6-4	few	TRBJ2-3	TGTGCCAGCAGTGACTCCGGGACTAGCGGGGGGGGGTCAGATACGCAGTATTTT	CASSDSGTSGGGSDTQYF
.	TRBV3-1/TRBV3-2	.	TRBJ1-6	TGTGCCAGCAGCCAAGAGGCGACAGGTCGTTCACCCCTCCACTTT	CASSQEATGRSPLHF
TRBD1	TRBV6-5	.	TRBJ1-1	TGTGCCAGCAGACAACAGGGGACTGTGAACACTGAAGCTTTCTTT	CASRQQGTVNTEAFF
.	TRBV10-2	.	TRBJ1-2	TGCGCCAGCAGTGAGGGCTCAGGAACTCATGGCTACACCTTC	CASSEGSGTHGYTF
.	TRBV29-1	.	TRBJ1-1	TGCAGCGTTGATTTGGGGGGAATGAACACTGAAGCTTTCTTT	CSVDLGGMNTEAFF
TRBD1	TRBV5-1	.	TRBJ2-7	TGCGCCAGCAGCGCTTTACCGGGACAGAGCTACGAGCAGTACTTC	CASSALPGQSYEQYF
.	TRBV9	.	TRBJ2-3	TGTGCCAGCAGCGTAGCCCCCGACAGGGAGGCAGATACGCAGTATTTT	CASSVAPDREADTQYF
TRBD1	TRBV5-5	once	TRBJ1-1	TGTGCCAGCAGCTGGGCCCGACAGGGGACTGAAGCTTTCTTT	CASSWARQGTEAFF
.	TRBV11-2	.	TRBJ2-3	TGTGCCAGCAGTTCAGGTGGGGATTCAGTCACAGATACGCAGTATTTT	CASSSGGDSVTDTQYF
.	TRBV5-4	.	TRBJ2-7	TGTGCCAGTCGTAACCAGGGGTCCTACGAGCAGTACTTC	CASRNQGSYEQYF
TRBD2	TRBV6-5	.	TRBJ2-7	TGTGCCAGCAATAGGTTCGCGGGAGTCTACGAGCAGTACTTC	CASNRFAGVYEQYF
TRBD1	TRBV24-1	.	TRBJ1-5	TGTGCCACCAGTGATTTGGACACAGGGGACGGTAATCAGCCCCAGCATTTT	CATSDLDTGDGNQPQHF
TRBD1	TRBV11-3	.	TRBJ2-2	TGTGCCAGCAGCTTAGCACAGGGGTTTACCGGGGAGCTGTTTTTT	CASSLAQGFTGELFF
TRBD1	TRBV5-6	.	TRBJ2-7	TGTGCCAGCAGCCTTACCGGACAGGGAAAATACGAGCAGTACTTC	CASSLTGQGKYEQYF
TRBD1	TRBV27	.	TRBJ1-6	TGTGCCAGCAGTTTATCTTTTAGGGGACAGAATAATTCACCCCTCCACTTT	CASSLSFRGQNNSPLHF
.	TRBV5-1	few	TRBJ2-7	TGCGCCAGCAGCTTGTATAGTCCCTCCTCCTACGAGCAGTACTTC	CASSLYSPSSYEQYF
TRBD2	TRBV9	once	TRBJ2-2	TGTGCCAGCAGCGCTAGCGGGAGTTCCGCCGGGGAGCTGTTTTTT	CASSASGSSAGELFF